What follows are 11 T cell receptor beta chains derived from one specimen sequenced in a study of cytotoxic CD8 clonotypes in ibrutinib-treated CLL. Generated by immunoSEQ multiplex PCR, the TCRdb table keeps only in-frame clones and is missing some. The sample records about 130,000 clones, around 84% being singletons. This material consisted of PBMCs, taken after 24 months of ibrutinib treatment. The source is a human donor with chronic lymphocytic leukemia.

V gene TRBV6-5 combines with J gene TRBJ1-2; possible D gene TRBD1, 6 bases. V was shortened by 10 bases and J by 0 bases, with 12 bases between the two germline ends. CDR1 is MNHEY, CDR2 SVGAGI, per germline. The CDR3 sequence is 13 residues long. The CDR3 sequence: CATTRGTNYGYTF. The CDR3 DNA sequence: TGTGCCACCACAAGGGGGACTAACTATGGCTACACCTTC.

This clone was observed a few times. V and J are TRBV30 and TRBJ2-7; TRBD1 is a possible D gene (5 bases). The germline V gene has CDR1 GTSNPN and CDR2 SVGIG (reference sequence). The V end was cut by 1 base, the J end by 3 bases, with 7 bases between. This CDR3 spans 12 amino acids. The CDR3 protein is CAWSDTGYEQYF. DNA for the CDR3: TGTGCCTGGAGTGATACAGGCTACGAGCAGTACTTC.

This sequence joins TRBV14 and TRBJ2-5, with 7 bases lining up with TRBD1. Per the germline V gene, CDR1 is SGHDN and CDR2 is FVKESK. The CDR3 length is 17 residues. J lost 1 base, V lost 3 bases, and 11 bases had no gene match. CDR3 amino acids: CASSHDRQGRFQETQYF. In DNA, the CDR3 is TGTGCCAGCAGCCACGACAGACAGGGACGGTTCCAAGAGACCCAGTACTTC.

The CDR3 sequence: CASSDTLNNEQFF. The CDR3 region has the DNA TGTGCCAGCAGTGACACCCTAAACAATGAGCAGTTCTTC. This chain joins TRBV6-4 and TRBJ2-1; D not resolved. In germline, CDR1 is MRHNA, CDR2 SNTAGT. This CDR3 is 13 amino acids long. The V end was cut by 2 bases, the J end by 5 bases, with 7 bases between.

The V call is TRBV7-2, the J call TRBJ1-1; D is unresolved. The V and J ends lost 3 bases and 3 bases respectively, with 8 bases between them. This CDR3 contains 13 residues. Germline values: CDR1 SGHTA, CDR2 FQGNSA. The CDR3 DNA sequence: TGTGCCAGCAGCTTTAAAGGAGACACTGAAGCTTTCTTT. It is translated as CASSFKGDTEAFF. The complete variable domain, with remaining parts taken from reference TRBV7-2 and TRBJ1-1, reads GAGVSQSPSNKVTEKGKDVELRCDPISGHTALYWYRQSLGQGLEFLIYFQGNSAPDKSGLPSDRFSAERTGGSVSTLTIQRTQQEDSAVYLCASSFKGDTEAFFGQGTRLTVV.

The CDR3 region is CASSVVGDSQAFF. The CDR3 DNA is TGTGCCAGCAGCGTAGTAGGGGACAGCCAAGCTTTCTTT. The chain joins TRBV9 to TRBJ1-1, with TRBD1 identical over 7 bases. CDR1 is SGDLS, CDR2 YYNGEE, per germline. The CDR3 consists of 13 residues. Trimming cost V 0 bases and J 9 bases; bases outside gene matches: 5. The full variable domain, its missing parts supplied by reference TRBV9 and TRBJ1-1, is DSGVTQTPKHLITATGQRVTLRCSPRSGDLSVYWYQQSLDQGLQFLIQYYNGEERAKGNILERFSAQQFPDLHSELNLSSLELGDSALYFCASSVVGDSQAFFGQGTRLTVV.

This rearrangement joins TRBV6-5 to TRBJ1-2; D remains ambiguous. The CDR3 runs 12 residues. Between the trimmed V and J ends, which lost 7 bases and 5 bases, there was a span of 11 bases. The germline gives CDR1 MNHEY, CDR2 SVGAGI. The CDR3 sequence is CASTRGDYGYTF. Here the CDR3 DNA reads TGTGCCAGCACCCGAGGCGATTATGGCTACACCTTC.

Written as DNA, the CDR3 is TGTGCCAGCAGCCATCGCCAGGGCTACGAGCAGTACTTC. Residues: CASSHRQGYEQYF. The chain carries TRBV6-1 and TRBJ2-7, with D maybe TRBD1 (5 bases). The CDR3 is 13 amino acids. Trimming took 6 bases from V and 3 from J, leaving 12 bases between them. CDR1 and CDR2 (germline): MNHNS, SASEGT.

This sequence joins TRBV7-2 and TRBJ1-3; no reliable D call. The CDR3 has 15 amino acids. Trimming removed 5 bases from V and 4 bases from J, with 15 bases in between. Germline values: CDR1 SGHTA, CDR2 FQGNSA. CDR3 sequence reads: CASSHSQVSGNTIYF. The CDR3 DNA is TGTGCCAGCAGCCATTCACAAGTGTCCGGAAACACCATATATTTT.

J is TRBJ2-7 and V is TRBV11-2, with D perhaps assigned TRBD1 or TRBD2 (5 bases each). Looked up from germline, CDR1 is SGHAT and CDR2 is FQNNGV. The CDR3 runs 17 residues. Trimming pared 5 bases from V and 0 bases from J, leaving 20 bases between. This chain's CDR3 is CASSATTGRYSSYEQYF. The CDR3 bases are TGTGCCAGCAGCGCAACGACGGGACGGTATAGCTCCTACGAGCAGTACTTC. Full variable domain (rest looked up from reference TRBV11-2 and TRBJ2-7): EAGVAQSPRYKIIEKRQSVAFWCNPISGHATLYWYQQILGQGPKLLIQFQNNGVVDDSQLPKDRFSAERLKGVDSTLKIQPAKLEDSAVYLCASSATTGRYSSYEQYFGPGTRLTVT.

The rearrangement joins TRBV5-1 to TRBJ2-1; 11 positions agree with TRBD2. J was trimmed by 4 bases and V by 4 bases; bases with no gene match: 4. This CDR3 region has 15 residues. Germline CDR1 reads SGHRS; CDR2 reads YFSETQ. This CDR3 is CASSSVAGGYNEQFF. The CDR3 coding sequence is TGCGCCAGCAGCAGCGTAGCGGGGGGGTACAATGAGCAGTTCTTC.